One sample yielded the 11 T cell receptor beta chains listed below, sequenced in a study of blood T cell repertoires in COVID-19. Some clones are missing from TCRdb's copy, which holds only in-frame ones; the method was immunoSEQ multiplex PCR. Here the sample spans approximately 320,000 clones, roughly 90% being singletons. The sample taken for sequencing was PBMCs or T cells enriched from blood (not recorded which). These TCRs come from a woman aged 18 to 35 who had recovered from COVID-19.

The genes are TRBV19 and TRBJ1-5, with D possibly matching TRBD1 (5 bases). The V gene lost 5 bases and the J gene lost 7 bases, with 12 bases spanning the gap. CDR3 size: 13 residues. CDR1 is LNHDA, CDR2 SQIVND, per germline (reference sequence). This CDR3 reads CASSFQGDQPQHF. The DNA for the CDR3 is TGTGCCAGTAGTTTCCAGGGTGACCAGCCCCAGCATTTT.

The chain has TRBV7-2 and TRBJ1-2, with unresolved D. This CDR3 has 15 amino acids. Germline-derived CDR1 and CDR2 are SGHTA and FQGNSA. Trimming removed 2 bases at V and 3 bases at J, with 13 bases between. CDR3 nucleotides: TGTGCCAGCAGCTTAATGAGTTTGGTTGACTATGGCTACACCTTC. Its translation: CASSLMSLVDYGYTF.

The chain is built from TRBV7-3 and TRBJ1-3; 11 bases are shared with TRBD1. This CDR3 contains 17 residues. CDR1 and CDR2 from the germline V gene are SGHTA and FQGTGA. The ends lost 3 bases at V and 1 base at J; junction bases unmatched: 5. This CDR3 reads CASSFGTGGQSGNTIYF. For the CDR3, the DNA is TGTGCCAGCAGCTTCGGGACAGGGGGTCAGTCTGGAAACACCATATATTTT.

This clone has only one observation. This sequence joins TRBV28 and TRBJ1-5; 8 positions agree with TRBD1. CDR1 is MDHEN, CDR2 SYDVKM, per germline. Germline trimming cut 5 bases from V and 4 bases from J; bases unmatched to any gene: 7. The CDR3 runs 15 residues. As DNA, the CDR3 is TGTGCCAGCAGTAAGGACAGGGTATTGAATCAGCCCCAGCATTTT. It codes for CASSKDRVLNQPQHF.

This rearrangement joins TRBV15 to TRBJ2-1; TRBD2 matches 9 bases. After removal of 1 base from V and 4 bases from J, the junction contained 8 bases not matched to a gene. The CDR3 consists of 17 residues. In germline, CDR1 is LNHNV, CDR2 YYDKDF (reference sequence). In DNA, the CDR3 is TGTGCCACCAGCAGAGGATGGCGGGGGGGCCAGTACAATGAGCAGTTCTTC. This sequence encodes CATSRGWRGGQYNEQFF.

V usage is TRBV7-3 and J usage is TRBJ2-1, with a weak D call TRBD2 (6 bases). CDR1 is SGHTA and CDR2 is FQGTGA in the germline V gene. The CDR3 sequence is 15 residues long. The V and J ends lost 1 base and 0 bases respectively, with 7 bases between them. CDR3 sequence: CASSLMTSSYNEQFF. The CDR3 DNA is TGTGCCAGCAGCTTAATGACTAGCTCCTACAATGAGCAGTTCTTC.

The chain recombines TRBV18 with TRBJ2-7, with 9 bases identical to TRBD1. Losses at the gene ends were 3 bases for V and 2 bases for J; bases not matched to a gene: 2. This CDR3 is built from 14 residues. Germline-derived CDR1 and CDR2 are KGHSH and LQKENI. CDR3 amino acids: CASSPGQGTYEQYF. CDR3 in DNA: TGTGCCAGCTCACCGGGACAGGGAACCTACGAGCAGTACTTC.

The CDR3 here is CASSSYLSGDTDTQYF. The CDR3, as DNA: TGTGCCAGCAGCTCTTACCTTAGCGGGGACACAGATACGCAGTATTTT. This chain links TRBV9 with TRBJ2-3; 8 nucleotides align to TRBD2. Germline CDR1 is SGDLS and CDR2 is YYNGEE. CDR3 length equals 16 residues. After removal of 4 bases from V and 2 bases from J, the junction contained 9 bases not matched to a gene.

The rearrangement uses TRBV4-1 and TRBJ1-1; 9 nucleotides agree with TRBD1. Germline CDR1 and CDR2: MGHRA and YSYEKL. The CDR3 is 14 residues long. The J segment lost 5 bases and the V segment lost 3 bases, leaving 4 bases of the junction unmatched. Here the CDR3 reads CASSHGTGTTEAFF. Here the CDR3 DNA reads TGCGCCAGCAGCCACGGGACAGGGACAACTGAAGCTTTCTTT.

The count of this clone is one. V is TRBV5-1 and J is TRBJ1-4; TRBD1 matches at 7 bases. Trimming took 0 bases from V and 7 from J; bases not matched to a gene: 6. This CDR3 is 15 amino acids long. The germline V gene has CDR1 SGHRS and CDR2 YFSETQ. The CDR3 protein is CASSLETGFGEKLFF. CDR3 nucleotide sequence: TGCGCCAGCAGCTTGGAGACAGGGTTCGGTGAAAAACTGTTTTTT.

The V gene is TRBV6-5, the J gene TRBJ1-5; the match to TRBD1 covers 10 bases. Germline loops: CDR1 MNHEY, CDR2 SVGAGI. The ends lost 4 bases at V and 6 bases at J; junction bases unmatched: 6. The CDR3 spans 15 residues. The CDR3 nucleotides are TGTGCCAGCAGTTCCGGACAGGGGGGCGGTCAGCCCCAGCATTTT. This gives the protein CASSSGQGGGQPQHF.